This entry lists 17 T cell receptor beta chains sequenced from one sample in a study of T cell repertoires in cytomegalovirus infection. TCRdb reanalysed the reads using MiXCR and keeps one entry per CDR3 protein. The sample contains roughly 800,000 distinct CDR3 sequences, 25% to 30% of which appear only once. For these TCRs, the target antigens are not known. Specimen: cultured CD8+ T cells from PBMCs, collected from culture after CMV antigen stimulation. These receptors were collected from a human donor in good health (CMV status not recorded). Some clones in this sample may be carry-over from other donors' samples.

In its sample, this clonotype was seen a few times. The rearrangement joins TRBV10-3 to TRBJ2-7, with TRBD1 matching 10 bases. This CDR3 spans 15 amino acids. V lost 2 bases and J lost 4; bases outside the gene matches: 5. In germline, CDR1 is ENHRY, CDR2 SYGVKD. The CDR3 loop reads CAISEGSGQGYEQYF. The CDR3 DNA reads TGTGCCATCAGTGAGGGATCGGGACAGGGGTACGAGCAGTACTTC.

The J gene is TRBJ1-4, the V gene TRBV7-9; D possibly corresponds to TRBD1 (5 bases). The CDR3 contains 15 residues. Germline V gene sequence: CDR1 SEHNR, CDR2 FQNEAQ (reference sequence). Trimming took off 3 bases at V and 6 bases at J, with 14 bases between the two ends. CDR3 bases: TGTGCCAGCAGCTTTCTGGGGCGGGGTGATGAAAAACTGTTTTTT. Translating gives CASSFLGRGDEKLFF.

This clonotype was detected only a few times. The rearrangement joins TRBV27 to TRBJ2-1; the match to TRBD1 covers 7 bases. J lost 3 bases, V lost 5 bases, and 4 bases had no gene match. This CDR3 has 14 amino acids. CDR1 MNHEY and CDR2 SMNVEV come from the germline V gene (reference sequence). The CDR3: CASSTGVLYNEQFF. CDR3 bases: TGTGCCAGCAGTACAGGGGTCCTCTACAATGAGCAGTTCTTC.

The CDR3: CASSSRTGGLYEQYF. The CDR3 DNA follows: TGTGCCAGCAGTTCCCGGACAGGGGGTCTATACGAGCAGTACTTC. The chain employs TRBV27 and TRBJ2-7, with 10 bases matching TRBD1. This CDR3 contains 15 residues. V was clipped by 4 bases and J by 4 bases; unmatched bases: 7. Germline-derived CDR1 and CDR2 are MNHEY and SMNVEV (reference sequence).

The rearrangement uses TRBV2 and TRBJ2-7; 9 bases fit TRBD1. Germline V gene sequence: CDR1 SNHLY, CDR2 FYNNEI. J gave up 5 bases and V 2 bases, and 10 bases lay outside the gene matches. The CDR3 has 16 residues. The CDR3 reads CASSELSRQGVNEQYV. The CDR3 DNA reads TGTGCCAGCAGTGAATTGAGTAGACAGGGGGTCAACGAGCAGTACGTC.

A few counts support this clonotype. The V call is TRBV6-2 or TRBV6-3, the J call TRBJ1-2; TRBD1 is a possible D gene (5 bases). CDR3 length: 14 amino acids. The V end lost 0 bases, the J end lost 3 bases, and 8 bases lay between the germline ends. In germline, CDR1 is MNHEY, CDR2 SVGEGT. The CDR3 here is CASSYSGGDYGYTF. Written as DNA, the CDR3 is TGTGCCAGCAGTTACTCGGGGGGAGACTATGGCTACACCTTC.

The gene calls are TRBV12-3 or TRBV12-4 and TRBJ2-7; D not certain. V was trimmed by 4 bases and J by 0 bases, leaving 10 bases between them. The CDR3 contains 14 residues. The CDR3 DNA sequence: TGTGCCAGCAGTTCAAGCCTTAGCTCCTACGAGCAGTACTTC. The encoded protein is CASSSSLSSYEQYF.

This clonotype was seen a few times. V gene TRBV6-6 combines with J gene TRBJ1-5; TRBD1 aligns across 8 bases. Germline CDR1 reads MNHNY; CDR2 reads SVGAGI (reference sequence). The V segment lost 2 bases and the J segment 5 bases; nucleotides outside the gene matches: 8. This CDR3 is built from 16 residues. This CDR3 reads CASSYADKQGDQPQHF. In DNA form, the CDR3 reads TGTGCCAGCAGTTACGCCGATAAACAGGGGGATCAGCCCCAGCATTTT.

This clonotype has a handful of counts. J is TRBJ1-2 and V is TRBV6-5; D ambiguous. This CDR3 has 13 amino acids. V was cut by 6 bases and J by 4 bases, with 12 bases left in between. Per germline, CDR1 MNHEY and CDR2 SVGAGI. The CDR3 protein is CASRPNTLYGYTF. Written as DNA, the CDR3 is TGTGCCAGCAGGCCCAATACGCTCTATGGCTACACCTTC.

In this sample, this clonotype turned up many times. V is TRBV7-8 and J is TRBJ2-6; maybe TRBD1 (6 bases). V lost 3 bases to trimming and J lost 0 bases, with 12 bases between them. This CDR3 comprises 17 residues. Germline V CDR1 and CDR2: SGHVS, FQNEAQ. This CDR3 reads CASSFYRANSGANVLTF. As DNA, the CDR3 is TGTGCCAGCAGCTTCTACAGGGCGAACTCTGGGGCCAACGTCCTGACTTTC.

The chain links TRBV6-1 to TRBJ2-7; 7 bases are shared with TRBD1. V shed 2 bases, J shed 5 bases, and the junction held 6 bases outside the gene matches. CDR1 is MNHNS and CDR2 is SASEGT in the germline V gene. The CDR3 length is 14 residues. CDR3: CASSEFLTGDEQYF. DNA of the CDR3: TGTGCCAGCAGTGAATTCCTCACAGGGGACGAGCAGTACTTC.

This sequence joins TRBV6-2 or TRBV6-3 and TRBJ2-7; D is possibly TRBD1 (5 bases). Germline lookup yields CDR1 MNHEY and CDR2 SVGEGT. This CDR3 contains 12 residues. The CDR3 protein is CAGSTDSFEQYV. The DNA of the CDR3 is TGTGCCGGCAGTACTGACAGCTTCGAGCAGTACGTC.

This clonotype was picked up many times. The gene calls are TRBV7-9 and TRBJ2-7, with a weak D call TRBD1 (7 bases). The CDR3 sequence is 15 residues long. The germline CDR1 and CDR2 sequences are SEHNR and FQNEAQ (reference sequence). V lost 5 bases to trimming and J lost 4 bases, with 18 bases between them. Written as DNA, the CDR3 is TGTGCCAGCAGCCGCCCCGGGCAGGGGGGTTACGAGCAGTACGTC. Protein: CASSRPGQGGYEQYV.

This clonotype came up a few times. The V gene is TRBV25-1, the J gene TRBJ1-1, with D possibly being TRBD1 (6 bases). V was clipped by 5 bases and J by 0 bases, with 10 bases between them. CDR1 and CDR2 (germline): MGHDK, SYGVNS. This CDR3 is built from 14 residues. The CDR3 DNA reads TGTGCCAGCAGTCATACAGGGCTGAACACTGAAGCTTTCTTT. Amino acid sequence: CASSHTGLNTEAFF.

The genes are TRBV7-4 and TRBJ2-5; TRBD1 aligns across 10 bases. The CDR3 has 15 residues. After removal of 2 bases from V and 5 bases from J, the junction contained 5 bases not matched to a gene. The V gene's germline CDR1 is SGHVT and CDR2 SQSDAQ. This CDR3 is CASSLKDRGHETQYF. CDR3 sequence (DNA): TGTGCCAGCAGCTTAAAAGACAGGGGGCACGAGACCCAGTACTTC.

The rearrangement links TRBV27 to TRBJ1-6; 7 bases line up with TRBD1. V dropped 6 bases and J dropped 3; count of bases not matched to a gene: 5. Germline values: CDR1 MNHEY, CDR2 SMNVEV (reference sequence). The CDR3 spans 15 residues. The CDR3 protein is CASSAQGNYNSPLHF. CDR3 DNA sequence: TGTGCCAGCAGCGCACAGGGGAACTATAATTCACCCCTCCACTTT.

In this sample, this clonotype turned up a few times. The chain links TRBV27 to TRBJ2-2; 8 bases line up with TRBD2. There are 15 residues in the CDR3. Trimming at V came to 5 bases and at J to 4 bases, leaving 6 bases not matched to a gene. Germline V gene lookup returns CDR1 MNHEY and CDR2 SMNVEV (reference sequence). The CDR3 is CASSLGLGGTGELFF. DNA of the CDR3: TGTGCCAGCAGTCTGGGACTAGGTGGCACCGGGGAGCTGTTTTTT.